This T cell receptor beta chain was sequenced in a study of T cell repertoires in cytomegalovirus infection (dated by TCRdb to about 2019). The study in broad terms: Recently identified HLA-C-restricted CMV epitopes, whose presentation resists viral immunomodulation, were targeted by peptide stimulations together with well-studied HLA-B-restricted epitopes. The HLA type of each donor mattered for the analysis, because public TCR beta signatures pointed to carriage of CMV infection along with the matching HLA type.

The listed sequencing device is Illumina HiSeq 1500. In TCRdb, the public reads were trimmed at Q25 with fastp and aligned with MiXCR, with productive beta chains retained. Rows matching on CDR3 protein sequence are summarized as one entry with the most common DNA and genes. The sample table holds approximately 910,000 distinct CDR3 sequences, of which 31% were seen once. Roughly an eighth of the sample is in the top ten clones. The CDR3 numbers 15 residues from cysteine through phenylalanine. Of the read, only the CDR3 DNA is kept; its 45 bases are in frame from base 1. CDR1 and CDR2, looked up from the germline V gene, are LGHNT and FRNRAP. Between the V and J ends, shortened by 9 bases and 6 bases respectively, the junction contains 24 bases. As for this clonotype: The antigen this receptor binds is unknown. Base qualities are not at hand, and no much larger clone is one base apart.

Overall study results and their limits: The ex vivo response was dominated by HLA-C-restricted CMV-specific TCR beta clonotypes, which also provided the single most frequent clonotype in two of eight donors. Carriers of CMV infection plus the relevant HLA type were discriminated by the cumulative frequency of public TCR beta family members in the study cohort and in an independent roughly 340-donor cohort.

The treatment or condition label, as the study defines it: in vitro stimulation with specific CMV peptide epitopes to enrich CMV-specific T cells. This receptor chain uses TRBV12-5 and TRBJ2-7; the D gene cannot be resolved beyond TRBD1 or TRBD2, each matching 5 bases. Source: cultured CD8+ T cells from PBMCs, taken from culture after CMV antigen stimulation. This sequence originates from a human donor in good health (CMV status not recorded). Some clones in this sample may be carry-over from other donors' samples. The CDR3: CASRGPDSHPVEQYF. The DNA sequence reads TGTGCTAGCCGGGGCCCTGATAGTCATCCTGTCGAGCAGTACTTC. Outside the CDR3, residues come from the reference TRBV12-5 and TRBJ2-7 proteins, so the full variable domain is: DARVTQTPRHKVTEMGQEVTMRCQPILGHNTVFWYRQTMMQGLELLAYFRNRAPLDDSGMPKDRFSAEMPDATLATLKIQPSEPRDSAVYFCASRGPDSHPVEQYFGPGTRLTVT.